Listed below are T cell receptor beta chains from one sample, sequenced in a study of blood T cell repertoires in COVID-19. Here immunoSEQ multiplex PCR was the method, and the copy in TCRdb shows in-frame clones only, minus some. The repertoire holds roughly 150,000 clones, with 88% as singletons. Sequencing was performed on peripheral blood. The source of these receptors is a man aged 50 to 59 who had recovered from COVID-19. The CDR3 runs from the conserved cysteine through the conserved F or W. D genes are given only for firm matches. Only some rows state a clone size, as once, few, many or a class for expanded clones.

. TRBJ2-7 TRBV6-5 . TGTGCCAGCAGTTCGGGACACCTATACGAGCAGTACTTC CASSSGHLYEQYF
. TRBJ2-7 TRBV5-1 TRBD2 TGCGCCAGCAGCTTGGTAGCTAGCGGGGGGATCTACGAGCAGTACTTC CASSLVASGGIYEQYF
few TRBJ2-7 TRBV7-8 . TGTGCCAGCAGCTTAGCGGACGCGGGCTACGAGCAGTACTTC CASSLADAGYEQYF
. TRBJ2-3 TRBV6-5 . TGTGCCAGCAGTTCGACTTCAGATACGCAGTATTTT CASSSTSDTQYF
. TRBJ2-5 TRBV6-6 TRBD2 TGTGCCAGCAGCCCCGACAGGCGAGGACTAGCGGGGGCCGACGGGGAGACCCAGTACTTC CASSPDRRGLAGADGETQYF
. TRBJ1-2 TRBV5-8 TRBD1 TGTGCCAGCAGCTTCTACCGACGGACAGGGGCGGACTATGGCTACACCTTC CASSFYRRTGADYGYTF
once TRBJ1-2 TRBV29-1 TRBD1 TGCAGCGCCCTTGGGTGGAAGGGGGCAAGTGGTGGCTACACCTTC CSALGWKGASGGYTF
once TRBJ1-1 TRBV19 TRBD1 TGTGCCAGTAGTACGGGACAGCTGAGGACTGAAGCTTTCTTT CASSTGQLRTEAFF
. TRBJ2-2 TRBV7-9 TRBD2 TGTGCCAGCAGTTCCTCCCCGGGGGGGAACACCGGGGAGCTGTTTTTT CASSSSPGGNTGELFF
. TRBJ1-5 TRBV19 . TGTGCCAGTAGTATAGTGGGGCAGGCTAGCAATCAGCCCCAGCATTTT CASSIVGQASNQPQHF
. TRBJ2-7 TRBV5-1 TRBD1 TGCGCCAGCAGCACAAGCCCCGGGACAGGGATCGAGCAGTACTTC CASSTSPGTGIEQYF
. TRBJ2-7 TRBV6-2/TRBV6-3 . TGTGCCAGCAGTTACGGAGCGGGCTACGAGCAGTACTTC CASSYGAGYEQYF
. TRBJ1-2 TRBV2 TRBD1 TGTGCCAGCAGAAAAGAGGGGGCCTTTACCTTC CASRKEGAFTF
few TRBJ2-1 TRBV6-5 . TGTGCCAGCAGTCTCGGGACTCTATCCGAGCAGTTCTTC CASSLGTLSEQFF
. TRBJ2-4 TRBV19 . TGTGCCAGTTCTGGAGGGGTGGCCAAAAACATTCAGTACTTC CASSGGVAKNIQYF
. TRBJ2-5 TRBV28 . TGTGCCAGCAGTTTATTAGCGGATTTCCAAGAGACCCAGTACTTC CASSLLADFQETQYF
. TRBJ2-5 TRBV18 TRBD1 TGTGCCAGCTCACCCCAGACAGGGAAGGAGACCCAGTACTTC CASSPQTGKETQYF
. TRBJ2-1 TRBV6-2/TRBV6-3 . TGTGCCAGCAGTTACGACTCTAGCGCTTTCCACTCCTACAATGAGCAGTTCTTC CASSYDSSAFHSYNEQFF
. TRBJ2-2 TRBV18 . TGTGCCAGCTCACCCGGACAGCAAAACACCGGGGAGCTGTTTTTT CASSPGQQNTGELFF
few TRBJ1-1 TRBV6-2/TRBV6-3 TRBD1 TGTGCCAGCAGTCTGAGACAGGGGGCTGGCACTGAAGCTTTCTTT CASSLRQGAGTEAFF
. TRBJ2-1 TRBV12-3/TRBV12-4 TRBD2 TGTGCCAGCAGCTTTGGGACTAGCAATGAGCAGTTCTTC CASSFGTSNEQFF
once TRBJ2-7 TRBV15 TRBD1 TGTGCCACCAGCGCTGGAACAGGGGGGACCTACGAGCAGTACTTC CATSAGTGGTYEQYF